This T cell receptor beta chain was captured by sequencing in a study of OX40 agonist ivuxolimab in advanced cancers. General study results and limits: There was clonal expansion of CD4+ and CD8+ blood T cells by week 6 at 0.1 to 3.0 mg/kg.

TCRdb's copy holds only in-frame clones and misses some; the assay was immunoSEQ multiplex PCR. The table shows over 70,000 clones, with about 78% occurring only once. Germline values: CDR1 SGHVS, CDR2 FNYEAQ. The CDR3 is 17 residues long. Trimming removed 3 bases at V and 0 bases at J, with 15 bases between. As for this clone: Its antigen remains unknown.

The TCR comes from an adult with an advanced solid tumor such as melanoma, head and neck, liver or kidney cancer. The rearrangement joins TRBV7-6 to TRBJ1-3; no firm D call. This sample comprised CD4+ or CD8+ T cells sorted from blood, obtained in a trial of the OX40 agonist ivuxolimab. Here the CDR3 reads CASSFGLRQHSGNTIYF. The CDR3 region has the DNA TGTGCCAGCAGCTTCGGCCTCAGACAACACTCTGGAAACACCATATATTTT. Full variable domain (remainder filled in from reference TRBV7-6 and TRBJ1-3): GAGVSQSPRYKVTKRGQDVALRCDPISGHVSLYWYRQALGQGPEFLTYFNYEAQQDKSGLPNDRFSAERPEGSISTLTIQRTEQRDSAMYRCASSFGLRQHSGNTIYFGEGSWLTVV.